This T cell receptor beta chain was documented in a study of blood T cell repertoires in COVID-19. Sequencing was performed with immunoSEQ multiplex PCR; in TCRdb, only in-frame clones are kept and a portion is missing. The sample records roughly 40,000 clones, about 80% being singletons. The V and J ends lost 5 bases and 5 bases, in that order; junction bases with no gene match: 4. The germline V gene has CDR1 SQVTM and CDR2 ANQGSEA. The CDR3 is 13 residues long. This clone has a single count. This chain connects TRBV29-1 to TRBJ2-7; 12 bases align to TRBD1. Sequencing was done on a sample of peripheral blood. The clonotype originates from an older man with acute or convalescent COVID-19. The DNA for the CDR3 is TGCAGCGTTTACCGGGACAGGGGGCACGAGCAGTACTTC. Translated, it gives CSVYRDRGHEQYF.